The next 11 T cell receptor beta chains were all read from a single sample in a study of blood T cell repertoires in COVID-19. Using immunoSEQ multiplex PCR, the repertoire was profiled, and TCRdb retains in-frame clones only, with some absent. The data hold about 110,000 clones, with around four fifths observed a single time. Input material: peripheral blood. The source is a woman aged 60-70 years with acute or convalescent COVID-19.

As regards this clone: Mismatch with germline at one junction end may stem from a read error. The rearrangement joins TRBV29-1 to TRBJ2-1, with unresolved D. CDR1 is SQVTM and CDR2 is ANQGSEA in the germline V gene. CDR3 length equals 11 residues. Written as DNA, the CDR3 is TGCAGCGTGGAAGAGGCCAATGAGCAGTTCTTC. Encoded protein: CSVEEANEQFF.

The genes are TRBV10-3 and TRBJ2-5, with D perhaps matching TRBD2 (6 bases). Trimming pared 4 bases from V and 2 bases from J, leaving 8 bases between. CDR3 length equals 13 residues. The germline V gene encodes CDR1 ENHRY and CDR2 SYGVKD. The CDR3 sequence: CAISGREQETQYF. CDR3 coding DNA: TGTGCCATCAGTGGGCGGGAACAAGAGACCCAGTACTTC.

The chain recombines TRBV7-8 with TRBJ2-7; the D gene is possibly TRBD1 (6 bases). This CDR3 spans 16 amino acids. Germline V gene data show CDR1 as SGHVS and CDR2 as FQNEAQ. The germline V and J ends were trimmed by 5 bases and 1 base, with 18 bases remaining between them. CDR3 loop: CASSPPLRTASYEQYF. CDR3 nucleotide sequence: TGTGCCAGCAGCCCCCCATTGAGGACAGCGTCCTACGAGCAGTACTTC.

The J gene is TRBJ2-3, the V gene TRBV7-2, with 12 positions matching TRBD2. CDR1 SGHTA and CDR2 FQGNSA come from the germline V gene. After removal of 5 bases from V and 6 bases from J, the junction contained 3 bases not matched to a gene. The CDR3 consists of 14 residues. CDR3 in amino acids: CASSQGLAGDTQYF. The CDR3 nucleotides are TGTGCCAGCAGCCAAGGACTAGCGGGGGATACGCAGTATTTT.

The J gene is TRBJ2-7, the V gene TRBV13; a possible D gene is TRBD1 (6 bases). Germline assignment: CDR1 PRHDT and CDR2 FYEKMQ (reference sequence). This CDR3 has 15 residues. Trimming cost V 0 bases and J 0 bases, with 9 bases left between them. The chain's CDR3 is CASSLGGGFSYEQYF. CDR3 in DNA: TGTGCCAGCAGCTTAGGTGGGGGCTTCTCCTACGAGCAGTACTTC.

The CDR3 region is CASSQEGQFVPKNIQYF. DNA for the CDR3: TGCGCCAGCAGCCAAGAGGGACAGTTTGTGCCCAAAAACATTCAGTACTTC. The rearrangement uses TRBV4-1 and TRBJ2-4; 7 bases agree with TRBD1. The V segment lost 0 bases and the J segment 2 bases; nucleotides outside the gene matches: 7. The CDR3 runs to 17 residues. Looked up from germline, CDR1 is MGHRA and CDR2 is YSYEKL.

CDR3 amino acids: CATTRQGLAGTGGTDTQYF. DNA for the CDR3: TGTGCCACCACTAGGCAGGGACTAGCGGGAACGGGGGGCACAGATACGCAGTATTTT. The chain is built from TRBV19 and TRBJ2-3, with 13 positions matching TRBD2. The CDR3 length is 19 residues. The germline V gene encodes CDR1 LNHDA and CDR2 SQIVND (reference sequence). V was clipped by 10 bases and J by 1 base; unmatched bases: 17.

The chain couples TRBV5-6 to TRBJ2-3; possibly TRBD2 for D (6 bases). V shed 2 bases and J shed 1 base, with 14 bases lying between them. In germline, CDR1 is SGHDT, CDR2 YYEEEE. This CDR3 spans 16 amino acids. The CDR3 coding sequence is TGTGCCAGCAGCTTCCCCGGGGGAAGCCGCACAGATACGCAGTATTTT. Protein: CASSFPGGSRTDTQYF.

The chain links TRBV25-1 to TRBJ1-2, with TRBD1 identical over 8 bases. Germline CDR1 is MGHDK and CDR2 is SYGVNS. The CDR3 sequence is 13 residues long. V was pared by 9 bases and J by 4 bases, with 7 bases of the junction left unmatched. The CDR3, as DNA: TGTGCCAGTGGAGACACAGGGGGCTATGGCTACACCTTC. It encodes CASGDTGGYGYTF.

This clone has more than one count but fewer than ten. The chain uses TRBV28 and TRBJ1-2, with a weak D call TRBD1 (5 bases). The germline V gene encodes CDR1 MDHEN and CDR2 SYDVKM. Trimming removed 8 bases from V and 4 bases from J, with 17 bases in between. This CDR3 is built from 14 residues. Written as DNA, the CDR3 is TGTGCCAGCGAGGAGACCCAGGGCGCCTATGGCTACACCTTC. This gives the protein CASEETQGAYGYTF.

The chain has TRBV9 and TRBJ2-3, with 8 bases identical to TRBD1. V was pared by 5 bases and J by 3 bases, with 2 bases of the junction left unmatched. The V gene's germline CDR1 is SGDLS and CDR2 YYNGEE. The CDR3 sequence is 13 residues long. The DNA for the CDR3 is TGTGCCAGCAGGGACAGGGTAACAGATACGCAGTATTTT. Its protein product is CASRDRVTDTQYF.